This is a list of T cell receptor beta chains from one sample in a study of OX40 agonist ivuxolimab in advanced cancers. Here immunoSEQ multiplex PCR was the method, and the copy in TCRdb shows in-frame clones only, minus some. Altogether over 50,000 clones are present, 83% being singletons, with the ten largest covering 0.65% to 0.85%. The source was CD4+ or CD8+ T cells sorted from blood, collected in a trial of the OX40 agonist ivuxolimab. These receptors all stem from an adult with an advanced solid tumor such as melanoma, head and neck, liver or kidney cancer. Both conserved end residues are part of each CDR3. The order of the fields is V gene, J gene, CDR3 protein.

v_gene: TRBV27
j_gene: TRBJ1-2
CDR3aa: CASSSTPRGGYTF

v_gene: TRBV5-1
j_gene: TRBJ2-7
CDR3aa: CASTRDSSYEQYF

v_gene: TRBV19
j_gene: TRBJ2-7
CDR3aa: CASSKSLAGVLYEQYF

v_gene: TRBV9
j_gene: TRBJ2-1
CDR3aa: CASSASGGANEQFF

v_gene: TRBV6-6
j_gene: TRBJ2-1
CDR3aa: CASTGGSRREQFF

v_gene: TRBV6-1
j_gene: TRBJ1-3
CDR3aa: CAIGTWDTIYF

v_gene: TRBV6-6
j_gene: TRBJ2-1
CDR3aa: CASSYSPGQGHNEQFF

v_gene: TRBV5-5
j_gene: TRBJ2-1
CDR3aa: CASRTGGLSSYNEQFF

v_gene: TRBV7-9
j_gene: TRBJ2-1
CDR3aa: CASSLAGNYNEQFF

v_gene: TRBV7-7
j_gene: TRBJ2-1
CDR3aa: CASSLSSVTYNEQFF

v_gene: TRBV6-1
j_gene: TRBJ2-7
CDR3aa: CASSTPRGGVHEQYF

v_gene: TRBV11-1
j_gene: TRBJ2-7
CDR3aa: CASSFFRRREQYF

v_gene: TRBV6-5
j_gene: TRBJ1-2
CDR3aa: CASSSAGSNGYTF

v_gene: TRBV7-3
j_gene: TRBJ2-5
CDR3aa: CASTESGAQETQYF

v_gene: TRBV18
j_gene: TRBJ1-4
CDR3aa: CASSPLRGQPNEKLFF

v_gene: TRBV6-5
j_gene: TRBJ2-7
CDR3aa: CASSQTAYEQYF

v_gene: TRBV14
j_gene: TRBJ2-1
CDR3aa: CASSQRTGSYNEQFF

v_gene: TRBV7-7
j_gene: TRBJ2-5
CDR3aa: CASSLGATGPRTQYF

v_gene: TRBV9
j_gene: TRBJ1-2
CDR3aa: CASSPHREANYGYTF

v_gene: TRBV7-2
j_gene: TRBJ2-3
CDR3aa: CASSLAWAASAKSDTQYF

v_gene: TRBV6-1
j_gene: TRBJ1-4
CDR3aa: CASNWVGTGEKLFF

v_gene: TRBV7-2
j_gene: TRBJ2-7
CDR3aa: CASSPNDGGYEQYF